The subject of this entry is one TCR beta chain. The antigen is not known. The sample originates from a study of cytomegalovirus exposure and HLA in healthy donors. General study points: The dataset shows that most TCR sequences were rare, while some public TCRs occurred in many donors. An apparent linkage of common viral pathogens to several of the most significant clusters emerged in a later analysis.

Primers for the PCR totalled 60 Vbeta and 13 Jbeta. Data came from immunoSEQ multiplex PCR; TCRdb stores just in-frame clones and leaves some out. The sample contains over 65,000 clones, more than 60% of which appear only once. The V gene lost 4 bases and the J gene lost 13 bases, with 11 bases spanning the gap. Germline V lookup: CDR1 LNHDA, CDR2 SQIVND (reference sequence). The CDR3 is 11 amino acids. Whether this donor was CMV seropositive was not recorded. The sequencing sample was made of PBMCs. V is TRBV19 and J is TRBJ2-1, with D tentatively TRBD1 (6 bases). The clonotype originates from a human donor in good health. The CDR3: CASSTRQVQFF. CDR3 DNA: TGTGCCAGTAGTACACGACAGGTTCAGTTCTTC.